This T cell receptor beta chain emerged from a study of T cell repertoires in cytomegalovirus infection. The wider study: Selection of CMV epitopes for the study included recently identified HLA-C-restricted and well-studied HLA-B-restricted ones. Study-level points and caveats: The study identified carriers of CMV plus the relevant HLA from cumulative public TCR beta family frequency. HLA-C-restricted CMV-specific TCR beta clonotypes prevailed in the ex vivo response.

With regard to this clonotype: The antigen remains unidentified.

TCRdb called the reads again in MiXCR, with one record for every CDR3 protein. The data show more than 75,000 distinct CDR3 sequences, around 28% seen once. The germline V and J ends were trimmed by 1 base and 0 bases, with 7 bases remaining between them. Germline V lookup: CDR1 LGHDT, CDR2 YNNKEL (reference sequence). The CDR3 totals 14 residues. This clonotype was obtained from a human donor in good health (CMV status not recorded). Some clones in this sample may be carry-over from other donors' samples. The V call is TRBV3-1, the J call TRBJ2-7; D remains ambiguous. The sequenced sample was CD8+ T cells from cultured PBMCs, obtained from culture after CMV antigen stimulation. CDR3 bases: TGTGCCAGCAGCCAAGCTAGTAGCTCCTACGAGCAGTACTTC. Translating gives CASSQASSSYEQYF.